This T cell receptor beta chain was recovered during a study of blood T cell repertoires in COVID-19. Overall study: Whether acute or convalescent, the COVID-19 samples came from the United States, Italy and Spain. T cells, B-cell-depleted T cells, or PBMCs supplied cDNA or gDNA.

As handled by the study authors: Amplification from reference gene primers served as the basis for estimated nucleated cell counts. Libraries were prepared by immunoSEQ multiplex PCR; TCRdb keeps only in-frame clonotypes and omits some of them. V and J calls plus clone size are reproduced from that table; the DNA served to infer D and trimming. There are a few hundred thousand clones in the sample; over 70% occur only once, and more than 8.5% lies in the top ten. Sequencing was performed on peripheral blood. The clonotype was recovered from a woman between 65 and 79 years old with COVID-19, enrolled during active disease.

CDR3 sequence: CSAGQGSSYEQYF. The DNA for the CDR3 is TGCAGCGCGGGACAGGGAAGCTCCTACGAGCAGTACTTC. This chain connects TRBV29-1 to TRBJ2-7; 9 nucleotides match TRBD1. Trimming removed 7 bases from V and 0 bases from J; junction bases left unmatched: 4. CDR3 size: 13 residues. Germline values: CDR1 SQVTM, CDR2 ANQGSEA.